The 31 T cell receptor beta chains presented below share a single source sample, sequenced in a study of CD8+ T cells in alopecia areata. As for treatment: oral pan-JAK inhibitor, 5-10 mg twice daily. RNA, once extracted, was reverse transcribed into cDNA for use as the sequencing template. Here immunoSEQ multiplex PCR was the method, and the copy in TCRdb shows in-frame clones only, minus some. Here the sample spans roughly 200,000 clones, around two fifths being singletons. The sequencing here drew on CD4+ T cells sorted from blood, taken at roughly week 30, from a patient treated with tofacitinib. The receptor set was obtained from a human donor with alopecia areata.

This clone was seen only a few times. The chain combines TRBV29-1 with TRBJ2-7, with 9 nucleotides matching TRBD1. V lost 4 bases to trimming and J lost 1 base; unmatched junction nucleotides: 5. The CDR3 is 14 amino acids. Germline CDR1 reads SQVTM; CDR2 reads ANQGSEA. In DNA, the CDR3 is TGCAGCGTTGGGGGACAGGGACCATCCTACGAGCAGTACTTC. Its protein product is CSVGGQGPSYEQYF.

This clone turned up a few times. This chain joins TRBV30 and TRBJ1-5; D call uncertain. CDR3 length equals 14 residues. CDR1 is GTSNPN, CDR2 SVGIG, per germline (reference sequence). Deletions cut 2 bases from V and 1 base from J, with 9 bases between. The CDR3 nucleotides read TGTGCCTGGAGTTTGGGTACCAGCAATCAGCCCCAGCATTTT. Translating gives CAWSLGTSNQPQHF.

This chain links TRBV2 with TRBJ1-1; TRBD1 is a possible D gene (6 bases). Germline V gene sequence: CDR1 SNHLY, CDR2 FYNNEI. The CDR3 totals 12 residues. Trimming took 11 bases from V and 4 from J, leaving 14 bases between them. In DNA form, the CDR3 reads TGTGCCGGACACAGGGATGCCACTGAAGCTTTCTTT. As protein: CAGHRDATEAFF.

This rearrangement joins TRBV6-6 to TRBJ1-4, with D possibly being TRBD1 (6 bases). In germline, CDR1 is MNHNY, CDR2 SVGAGI (reference sequence). The V and J ends lost 6 bases and 2 bases respectively, with 13 bases between them. The CDR3 has 15 residues. CDR3 region: CASSLSGQTNEKLFF. CDR3 in DNA: TGTGCCAGCAGCCTAAGTGGACAGACTAATGAAAAACTGTTTTTT.

The chain employs TRBV18 and TRBJ2-7; the match to TRBD1 covers 10 bases. There are 14 residues in the CDR3. V shed 4 bases, J shed 6 bases, and the junction held 6 bases outside the gene matches. Per the germline V gene, CDR1 is KGHSH and CDR2 is LQKENI. DNA for the CDR3: TGTGCCAGCTCACTATGGGACAGGGGATCCGAGCAGTACTTC. This encodes CASSLWDRGSEQYF.

V gene TRBV30 combines with J gene TRBJ1-2; no clear D gene. The CDR3 extends over 14 amino acids. Per the germline V gene, CDR1 is GTSNPN and CDR2 is SVGIG (reference sequence). V lost 2 bases and J 4 bases, leaving 14 bases between the germline ends. For the CDR3, the DNA is TGTGCCTGGAGTTATGGCTCCGTTGGCTATGGCTACACCTTC. Protein product: CAWSYGSVGYGYTF.

V gene TRBV11-1 combines with J gene TRBJ1-2; maybe TRBD1 (6 bases). Germline V CDR1 and CDR2: SGHAT, FQDESV (reference sequence). Between the trimmed V and J ends, which lost 4 bases and 0 bases, there was a span of 12 bases. This CDR3 region has 15 residues. The CDR3 DNA sequence: TGTGCCAGCAGCTCCTGGACAGATACTAACTATGGCTACACCTTC. Its protein is CASSSWTDTNYGYTF. Variable domain in full (rest from reference TRBV11-1 and TRBJ1-2): EAEVAQSPRYKITEKSQAVAFWCDPISGHATLYWYRQILGQGPELLVQFQDESVVDDSQLPKDRFSAERLKGVDSTLKIQPAELGDSAMYLCASSSWTDTNYGYTFGSGTRLTVV.

The V and J genes are TRBV6-5 and TRBJ2-7; 7 bases align to TRBD1. CDR1 and CDR2 (germline): MNHEY, SVGAGI. The trim removed 4 bases at V and 2 bases at J, leaving 8 bases unmatched. CDR3 length: 15 residues. Here the CDR3 DNA reads TGTGCCAGCAGTTCAGTTGGGGGACAGACCTACGAGCAGTACTTC. Its protein is CASSSVGGQTYEQYF.

The rearrangement joins TRBV7-2 to TRBJ2-4; D possibly corresponds to TRBD2 (5 bases). Trimming shortened V by 5 bases and J by 0 bases, and 11 bases separated the two germline ends. Germline CDR1 is SGHTA and CDR2 is FQGNSA. This CDR3 is 15 amino acids long. As DNA, the CDR3 is TGTGCCAGCAGCCTAGTGAGGGTAGCCAAAAACATTCAGTACTTC. Translation gives CASSLVRVAKNIQYF.

This clone was counted between two and nine times. Written as DNA, the CDR3 is TGTGCCAGCAGTTCGTCCGGACGGATCAATCAGCCCCAGCATTTT. This sequence encodes CASSSSGRINQPQHF. This chain joins TRBV6-5 and TRBJ1-5; D remains ambiguous. The CDR3 covers 15 residues. The V end was cut by 4 bases, the J end by 3 bases, with 13 bases between. Germline assignment: CDR1 MNHEY and CDR2 SVGAGI.

This clone turned up a few times. The rearrangement links TRBV6-5 to TRBJ2-1; 8 bases match TRBD1. This CDR3 spans 15 amino acids. CDR1 is MNHEY and CDR2 is SVGAGI in the germline V gene. V was pared by 2 bases and J by 9 bases, with 9 bases of the junction left unmatched. The chain's CDR3 is CASSYITGGRSEQFF. The CDR3 nucleotides read TGTGCCAGCAGTTACATAACAGGGGGAAGAAGTGAGCAGTTCTTC.

The chain couples TRBV5-1 to TRBJ2-7; a possible D gene is TRBD1 (5 bases). CDR1 and CDR2 (germline): SGHRS, YFSETQ. Trimming shortened V by 3 bases and J by 3 bases, and 7 bases separated the two germline ends. The CDR3 totals 12 residues. The CDR3 sequence is CASSSTVYEQYF. CDR3 bases: TGCGCCAGCAGCTCGACAGTCTACGAGCAGTACTTC.

This clone was observed a handful of times. V usage is TRBV9 and J usage is TRBJ1-1; maybe TRBD1 (5 bases). V was clipped by 4 bases and J by 0 bases, with 16 bases between them. From germline, CDR1 is SGDLS and CDR2 YYNGEE. This CDR3 is built from 16 residues. In nucleotides, the CDR3 is TGTGCCAGCAGCCCACGTAGGGACCTAATGAACACTGAAGCTTTCTTT. Encoded protein: CASSPRRDLMNTEAFF.

The chain is built from TRBV25-1 and TRBJ2-3; 7 bases align to TRBD1. Germline CDR1 is MGHDK and CDR2 is SYGVNS. The CDR3 length is 17 residues. V was pared by 2 bases and J by 3 bases, with 11 bases of the junction left unmatched. The CDR3 DNA is TGTGCCAGCAGTGAAAATTTGAGGGACAGCTTTACAGATACGCAGTATTTT. Translation gives CASSENLRDSFTDTQYF.

This clone showed up just a few times. The CDR3 DNA follows: TGTGCCAGCAGCTTAAGGGGCGCTGGCTACACCTTC. As protein: CASSLRGAGYTF. V and J are TRBV7-2 and TRBJ1-2; the D gene is possibly TRBD1 (5 bases). The CDR3 is 12 residues long. The germline V and J ends were trimmed by 2 bases and 7 bases, with 8 bases remaining between them. Germline CDR1 and CDR2: SGHTA and FQGNSA.

In this sample, this clone turned up a few times. The chain couples TRBV7-9 to TRBJ2-3; tentatively, D is TRBD2 (6 bases). The CDR3 extends over 15 amino acids. CDR1 SEHNR and CDR2 FQNEAQ come from the germline V gene (reference sequence). Deletions cut 5 bases from V and 4 bases from J, with 16 bases between. The CDR3 sequence is CASSPGGGIADTQYF. The CDR3 DNA reads TGTGCCAGCAGCCCTGGGGGAGGTATCGCAGATACGCAGTATTTT.

The gene calls are TRBV5-1 and TRBJ2-5; 12 bases agree with TRBD2. The CDR3 loop spans 16 amino acids. Trimming removed 4 bases from V and 5 bases from J; junction bases left unmatched: 9. Germline CDR1 reads SGHRS; CDR2 reads YFSETQ. The CDR3 here is CASSGLGLAGGETQYF. Written as DNA, the CDR3 is TGCGCCAGCAGCGGCCTAGGGCTAGCGGGAGGGGAGACCCAGTACTTC.

This clone was seen more than once but under ten times. The chain carries TRBV29-1 and TRBJ1-1; the D is unclear. V was pared by 3 bases and J by 3 bases, with 17 bases between. There are 15 residues in the CDR3. Germline lookup yields CDR1 SQVTM and CDR2 ANQGSEA. The chain's CDR3 is CSVDNVRGSDTEAFF. CDR3 in DNA: TGCAGCGTTGATAATGTTCGGGGATCTGACACTGAAGCTTTCTTT.

V is TRBV2 and J is TRBJ2-4; no clear D gene. The CDR3 contains 12 residues. Trimming took 7 bases from V and 7 from J, leaving 11 bases between them. Germline values: CDR1 SNHLY, CDR2 FYNNEI. CDR3 protein: CASKVDGNIQYF. The CDR3 nucleotides are TGTGCCAGCAAGGTGGATGGGAACATTCAGTACTTC. The full variable domain, its missing parts supplied by reference TRBV2 and TRBJ2-4, is EPEVTQTPSHQVTQMGQEVILRCVPISNHLYFYWYRQILGQKVEFLVSFYNNEISEKSEIFDDQFSVERPDGSNFTLKIRSTKLEDSAMYFCASKVDGNIQYFGAGTRLSVL.

To note about this clone: A read error is likely here: a far larger clone is one base away. The rearrangement joins TRBV29-1 to TRBJ2-2; 7 nucleotides match TRBD1. The germline gives CDR1 SQVTM, CDR2 ANQGSEA. V shed 7 bases, J shed 0 bases, and the junction held 2 bases outside the gene matches. This CDR3 region has 13 residues. CDR3 protein: CSGGQANTGELFF. The CDR3 coding sequence is TGCAGCGGTGGACAGGCGAACACCGGGGAGCTGTTTTTT.

V and J are TRBV30 and TRBJ1-6; D might be TRBD1 (6 bases). This CDR3 comprises 17 residues. The V end was cut by 0 bases, the J end by 7 bases, with 19 bases between. CDR1 and CDR2 from the germline V gene are GTSNPN and SVGIG (reference sequence). CDR3 bases: TGTGCCTGGAGTGTACTCGGCGGTCCAGGGGACAATTCACCCCTCCACTTT. Translating gives CAWSVLGGPGDNSPLHF.

The CDR3, as DNA: TGTGCCAGCAGTGTGGTCTCCTACGAGCAGTACTTC. Protein product: CASSVVSYEQYF. The chain recombines TRBV2 with TRBJ2-7, with D unclear. Looked up from germline, CDR1 is SNHLY and CDR2 is FYNNEI. Trimming took off 4 bases at V and 0 bases at J, with 4 bases between the two ends. This CDR3 comprises 12 residues.

This clone was counted between two and nine times. This rearrangement joins TRBV29-1 to TRBJ1-1; D is unclear. Germline CDR1 SQVTM, CDR2 ANQGSEA. This CDR3 is 14 amino acids long. V was trimmed by 6 bases and J by 1 base, leaving 15 bases between them. The CDR3 loop is CSVTMGWTNTEAFF. Here the CDR3 DNA reads TGCAGCGTAACTATGGGTTGGACGAACACTGAAGCTTTCTTT.

The gene calls are TRBV30 and TRBJ1-2; possibly TRBD1 for D (5 bases). The CDR3 runs 13 residues. Trimming removed 3 bases from V and 8 bases from J, with 16 bases in between. Germline CDR1 reads GTSNPN; CDR2 reads SVGIG (reference sequence). DNA for the CDR3: TGTGCCTGGAGAAGGCAGGGAGTAAGCGGCTACACCTTC. Amino acids: CAWRRQGVSGYTF.

The chain is built from TRBV6-5 and TRBJ2-7; D is unclear. Germline V gene sequence: CDR1 MNHEY, CDR2 SVGAGI. CDR3 size: 14 residues. The V gene lost 6 bases and the J gene lost 3 bases, with 15 bases spanning the gap. The CDR3 is CASSPRSGFYEQYF. The CDR3 DNA reads as TGTGCCAGCAGCCCTCGGTCAGGCTTCTACGAGCAGTACTTC.

This chain links TRBV5-1 with TRBJ2-5; 10 bases are a match to TRBD2. Per the germline V gene, CDR1 is SGHRS and CDR2 is YFSETQ. The CDR3 loop spans 16 amino acids. The junction had 9 bases not matched to a gene; V was cut back by 3 bases and J by 4 bases. CDR3 loop: CASSSSGTSVVETQYF. Here the CDR3 DNA reads TGCGCCAGCAGCTCCTCCGGGACTAGCGTAGTAGAGACCCAGTACTTC.

This clone was seen at least ten times. The chain employs TRBV7-9 and TRBJ2-1, with D possibly being TRBD2 (5 bases). In germline, CDR1 is SEHNR, CDR2 FQNEAQ (reference sequence). This CDR3 is 15 amino acids long. V shed 3 bases and J shed 6 bases, with 15 bases lying between them. For the CDR3, the DNA is TGTGCCAGCAGCTTTTCTAGTCGGCGGGCCAATGAGCAGTTCTTC. It yields the protein CASSFSSRRANEQFF.

This clone appeared many times. This chain connects TRBV4-1 to TRBJ2-1; maybe TRBD2 (6 bases). The CDR3 runs 17 residues. Germline CDR1 MGHRA, CDR2 YSYEKL. V dropped 2 bases and J dropped 4 bases, with 18 bases sitting between them. CDR3 region: CASSQPRLVRPYNEQFF. The DNA of the CDR3 is TGCGCCAGCAGCCAACCTCGACTAGTTCGTCCGTACAATGAGCAGTTCTTC.

The chain employs TRBV5-1 and TRBJ2-1, with 7 bases identical to TRBD1. This CDR3 comprises 14 residues. Germline V gene data show CDR1 as SGHRS and CDR2 as YFSETQ. J gave up 7 bases and V 0 bases, and 4 bases lay outside the gene matches. The CDR3 spells CASSLDTGVNEQFF. The DNA for the CDR3 is TGCGCCAGCAGCTTGGATACAGGGGTGAATGAGCAGTTCTTC.

V is TRBV30 and J is TRBJ1-2, with 8 nucleotides matching TRBD1. Germline assignment: CDR1 GTSNPN and CDR2 SVGIG (reference sequence). The CDR3 loop spans 16 amino acids. V lost 0 bases to trimming and J lost 4 bases; unmatched junction nucleotides: 10. The CDR3 sequence: CAWSVQAGGFGYGYTF. The CDR3 bases are TGTGCCTGGAGTGTACAGGCAGGGGGCTTCGGCTATGGCTACACCTTC.

The gene calls are TRBV4-2 and TRBJ2-7, with a possible D match to TRBD1 (6 bases). The CDR3 is 15 residues long. The V end lost 0 bases, the J end lost 2 bases, and 11 bases lay between the germline ends. The V gene's germline CDR1 is LGHNA and CDR2 YNFKEQ. In DNA, the CDR3 is TGTGCCAGCAGCCAAGATTTGAGGGACACCTACGAGCAGTACTTC. Translation: CASSQDLRDTYEQYF.